The clone carrying this TCR beta chain was counted only a few times. These data are taken from a study of T cell repertoires in aging, cancer and after chemotherapy. The template was genomic DNA from peripheral blood, not RNA. Rearranged V-D-J TRB sequences were amplified with a mixed TRB-A/B primer pool. TCRdb itself ran the multiplex PCR reads through MiXCR, one entry per CDR3 protein. This sample has approximately 2,000 distinct CDR3 sequences, with 17% found just once. The receptor's source is a human donor with a solid tumor. The sample consisted of blood.

The CDR3 reads CASTGSGASNYGYTF. The CDR3 DNA reads as TGTGCCAGCACCGGGTCGGGGGCCTCCAACTATGGCTACACCTTC. The rearrangement uses TRBV25-1 and TRBJ1-2; tentative D call: TRBD1 (6 bases). The CDR3 sequence is 15 residues long. The V end lost 7 bases, the J end lost 2 bases, and 17 bases lay between the germline ends. From germline, CDR1 is MGHDK and CDR2 SYGVNS.